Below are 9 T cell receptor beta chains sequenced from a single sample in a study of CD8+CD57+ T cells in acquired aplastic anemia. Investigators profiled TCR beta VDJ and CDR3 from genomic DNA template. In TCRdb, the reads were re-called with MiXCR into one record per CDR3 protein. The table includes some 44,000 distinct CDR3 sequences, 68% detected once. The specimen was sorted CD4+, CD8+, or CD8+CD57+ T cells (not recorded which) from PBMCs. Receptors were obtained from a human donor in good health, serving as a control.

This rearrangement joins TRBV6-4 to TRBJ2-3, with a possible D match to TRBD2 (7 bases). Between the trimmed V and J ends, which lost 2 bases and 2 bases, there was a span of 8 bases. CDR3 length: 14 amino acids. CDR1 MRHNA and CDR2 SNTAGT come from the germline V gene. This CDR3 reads CASSDGGATDTQYF. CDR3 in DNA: TGTGCCAGCAGTGACGGGGGGGCCACAGATACGCAGTATTTT.

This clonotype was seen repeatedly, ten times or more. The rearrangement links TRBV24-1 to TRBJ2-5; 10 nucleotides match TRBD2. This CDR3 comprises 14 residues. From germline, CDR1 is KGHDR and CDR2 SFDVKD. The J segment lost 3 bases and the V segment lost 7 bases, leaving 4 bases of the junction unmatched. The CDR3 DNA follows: TGTGCCACCAGGATGCTAGCGGGGGAAGAGACCCAGTACTTC. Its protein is CATRMLAGEETQYF.

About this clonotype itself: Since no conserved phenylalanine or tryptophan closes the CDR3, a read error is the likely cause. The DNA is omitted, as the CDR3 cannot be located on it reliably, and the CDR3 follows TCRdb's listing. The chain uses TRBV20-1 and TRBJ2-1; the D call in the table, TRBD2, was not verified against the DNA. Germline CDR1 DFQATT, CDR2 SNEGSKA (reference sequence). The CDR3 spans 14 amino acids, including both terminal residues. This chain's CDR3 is CSALNLWRDNEQSL.

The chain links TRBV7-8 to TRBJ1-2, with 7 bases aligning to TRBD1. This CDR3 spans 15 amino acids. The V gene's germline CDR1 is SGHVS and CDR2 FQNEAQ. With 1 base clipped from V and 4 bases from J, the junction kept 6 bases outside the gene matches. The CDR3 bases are TGTGCCAGCAGCTTAGGTCCCGGACAGGCCTATGGCTACACCTTC. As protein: CASSLGPGQAYGYTF.

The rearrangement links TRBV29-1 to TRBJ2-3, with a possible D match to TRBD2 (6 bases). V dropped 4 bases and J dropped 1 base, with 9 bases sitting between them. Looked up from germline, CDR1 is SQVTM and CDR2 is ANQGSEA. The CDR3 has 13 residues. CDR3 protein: CSVGGVGTDTQYF. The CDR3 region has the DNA TGCAGCGTTGGGGGGGTCGGCACAGATACGCAGTATTTT.

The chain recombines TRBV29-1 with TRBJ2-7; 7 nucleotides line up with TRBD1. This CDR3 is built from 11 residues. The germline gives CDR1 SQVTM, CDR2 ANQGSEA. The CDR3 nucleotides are TGCAGTGGACAGGACTCTCGCGAGCAGTACTTC. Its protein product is CSGQDSREQYF.

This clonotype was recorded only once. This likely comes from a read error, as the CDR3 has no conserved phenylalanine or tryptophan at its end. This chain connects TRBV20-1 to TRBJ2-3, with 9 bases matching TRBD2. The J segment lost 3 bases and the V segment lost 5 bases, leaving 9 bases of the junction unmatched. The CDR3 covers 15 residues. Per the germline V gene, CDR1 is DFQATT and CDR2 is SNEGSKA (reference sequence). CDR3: CSALSVGLATDTQYS. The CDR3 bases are TGCAGTGCTCTCTCGGTGGGACTAGCAACAGATACGCAGTATTCT.

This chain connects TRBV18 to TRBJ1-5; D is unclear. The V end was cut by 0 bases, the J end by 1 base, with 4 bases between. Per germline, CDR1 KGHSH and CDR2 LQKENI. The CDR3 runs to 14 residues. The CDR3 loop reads CASSPPSSNQPQHF. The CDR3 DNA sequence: TGTGCCAGCTCACCACCGTCCAGCAATCAGCCCCAGCATTTT.

CDR3 amino acids: CASSLAANTGELFF. The CDR3 coding sequence is TGTGCCAGCAGCTTAGCGGCGAACACCGGGGAGCTGTTTTTT. The V and J genes are TRBV7-6 and TRBJ2-2; D remains unclear. The V end lost 0 bases, the J end lost 0 bases, and 2 bases lay between the germline ends. This CDR3 comprises 14 residues. Looked up from germline, CDR1 is SGHVS and CDR2 is FNYEAQ.